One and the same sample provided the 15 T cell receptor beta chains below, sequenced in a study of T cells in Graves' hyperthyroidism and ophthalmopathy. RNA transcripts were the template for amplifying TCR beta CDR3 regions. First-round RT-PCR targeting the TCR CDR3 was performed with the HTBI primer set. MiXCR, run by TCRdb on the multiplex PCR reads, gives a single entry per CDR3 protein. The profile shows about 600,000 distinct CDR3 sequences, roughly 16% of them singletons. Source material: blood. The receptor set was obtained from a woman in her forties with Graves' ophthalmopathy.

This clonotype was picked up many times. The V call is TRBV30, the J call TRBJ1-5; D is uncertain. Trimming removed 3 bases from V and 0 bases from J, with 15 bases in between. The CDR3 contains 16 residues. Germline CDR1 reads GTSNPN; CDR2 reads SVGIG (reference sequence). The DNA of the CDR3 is TGTGCCTGGAGCAAGCGGGTGGGTAATAGCAATCAGCCCCAGCATTTT. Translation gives CAWSKRVGNSNQPQHF.

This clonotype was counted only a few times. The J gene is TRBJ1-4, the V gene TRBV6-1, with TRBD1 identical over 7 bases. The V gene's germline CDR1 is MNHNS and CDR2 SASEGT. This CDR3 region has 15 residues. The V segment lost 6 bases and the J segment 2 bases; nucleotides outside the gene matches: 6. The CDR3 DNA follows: TGTGCCAGCAGCCTCCAGGGGGGGACTAATGAAAAACTGTTTTTT. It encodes CASSLQGGTNEKLFF.

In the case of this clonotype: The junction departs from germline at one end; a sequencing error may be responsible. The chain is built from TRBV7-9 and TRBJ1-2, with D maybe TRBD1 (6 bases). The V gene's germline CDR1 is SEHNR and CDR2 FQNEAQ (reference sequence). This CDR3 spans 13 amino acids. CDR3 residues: CVSSVPGTYGYTF. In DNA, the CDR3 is TGTGTCAGCAGCGTTCCAGGGACATATGGCTACACCTTC.

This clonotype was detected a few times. The CDR3 loop is CASSGVGQPQHF. The CDR3 DNA follows: TGTGCCAGCAGTGGGGTAGGACAGCCCCAGCATTTT. V usage is TRBV12-3 or TRBV12-4 and J usage is TRBJ1-5; D gene unclear. The CDR3 runs to 12 residues. The germline V and J ends were trimmed by 5 bases and 7 bases, with 9 bases remaining between them.

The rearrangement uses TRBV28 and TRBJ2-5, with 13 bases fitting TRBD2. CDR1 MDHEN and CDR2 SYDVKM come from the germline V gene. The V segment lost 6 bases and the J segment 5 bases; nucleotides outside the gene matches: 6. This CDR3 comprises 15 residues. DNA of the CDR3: TGTGCCAGCAGGAGGGGACTAGCGGGATTGGAGACCCAGTACTTC. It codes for CASRRGLAGLETQYF.

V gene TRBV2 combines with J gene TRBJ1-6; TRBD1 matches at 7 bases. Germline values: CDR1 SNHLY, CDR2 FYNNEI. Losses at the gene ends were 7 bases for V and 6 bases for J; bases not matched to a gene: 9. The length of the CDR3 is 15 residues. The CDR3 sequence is CASIVDRVANSPLHF. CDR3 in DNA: TGTGCCAGCATCGTTGACAGGGTAGCTAATTCACCCCTCCACTTT.

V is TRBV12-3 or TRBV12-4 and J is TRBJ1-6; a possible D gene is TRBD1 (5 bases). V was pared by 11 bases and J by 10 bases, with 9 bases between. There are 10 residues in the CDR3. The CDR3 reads CAPKGSPLHF. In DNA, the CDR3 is TGTGCCCCGAAGGGGTCACCCCTCCACTTT.

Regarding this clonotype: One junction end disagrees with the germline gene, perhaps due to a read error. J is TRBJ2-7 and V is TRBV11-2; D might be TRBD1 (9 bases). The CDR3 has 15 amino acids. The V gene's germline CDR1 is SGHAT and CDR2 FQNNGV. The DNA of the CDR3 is TGTGTCAGCAGCTTAGCGGGACAGGGCATCTACGAGCAGTACTTC. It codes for CVSSLAGQGIYEQYF. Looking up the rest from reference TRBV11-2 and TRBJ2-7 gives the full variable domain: EAGVAQSPRYKIIEKRQSVAFWCNPISGHATLYWYQQILGQGPKLLIQFQNNGVVDDSQLPKDRFSAERLKGVDSTLKIQPAKLEDSAVYLCVSSLAGQGIYEQYFGPGTRLTVT.

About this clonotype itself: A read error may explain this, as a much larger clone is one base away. The CDR3 bases are TGCGCCAACAGCACCGTAGAGAGACAGGCGGAAGCTTTCTTT. This gives the protein CANSTVERQAEAFF. The V call is TRBV5-1, the J call TRBJ1-1; tentative D call: TRBD1 (6 bases). The germline V gene encodes CDR1 SGHRS and CDR2 YFSETQ. The CDR3 is 14 residues long.

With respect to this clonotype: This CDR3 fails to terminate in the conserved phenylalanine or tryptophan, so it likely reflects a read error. The CDR3: CASRRGEGTGELFL. The CDR3 region has the DNA TGTGCCAGCAGGCGGGGGGAGGGCACCGGGGAGCTGTTTCTT. This sequence joins TRBV2 and TRBJ2-2, with TRBD2 matching over 8 bases. Per germline, CDR1 SNHLY and CDR2 FYNNEI. J gave up 4 bases and V 6 bases, and 4 bases lay outside the gene matches. This CDR3 has 14 amino acids.

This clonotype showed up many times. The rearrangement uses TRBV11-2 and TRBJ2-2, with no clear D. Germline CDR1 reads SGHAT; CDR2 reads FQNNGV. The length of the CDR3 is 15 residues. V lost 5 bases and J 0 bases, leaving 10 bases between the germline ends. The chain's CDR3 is CASSIPNANTGELFF. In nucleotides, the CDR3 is TGTGCCAGCAGCATACCCAACGCGAACACCGGGGAGCTGTTTTTT.

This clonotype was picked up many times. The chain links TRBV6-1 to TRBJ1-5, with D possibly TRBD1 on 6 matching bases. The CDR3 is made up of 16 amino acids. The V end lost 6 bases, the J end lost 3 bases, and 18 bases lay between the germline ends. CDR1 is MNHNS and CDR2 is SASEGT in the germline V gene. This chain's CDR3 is CASRRSLQGTNQPQHF. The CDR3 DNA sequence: TGTGCCAGCAGACGATCTCTACAGGGTACCAATCAGCCCCAGCATTTT.

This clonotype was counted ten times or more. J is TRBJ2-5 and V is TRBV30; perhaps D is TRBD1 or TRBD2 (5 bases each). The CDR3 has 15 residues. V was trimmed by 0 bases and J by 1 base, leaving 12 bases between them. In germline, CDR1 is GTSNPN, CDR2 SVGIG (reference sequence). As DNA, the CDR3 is TGTGCCTGGAGTGTACCTTGGGGGTCCCAAGAGACCCAGTACTTC. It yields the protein CAWSVPWGSQETQYF.

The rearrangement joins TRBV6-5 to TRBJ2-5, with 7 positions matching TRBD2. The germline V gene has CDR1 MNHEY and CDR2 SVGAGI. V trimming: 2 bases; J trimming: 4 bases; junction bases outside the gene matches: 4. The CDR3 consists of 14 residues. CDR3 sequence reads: CASSYTAGVETQYF. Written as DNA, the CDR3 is TGTGCCAGCAGTTACACGGCGGGAGTAGAGACCCAGTACTTC.

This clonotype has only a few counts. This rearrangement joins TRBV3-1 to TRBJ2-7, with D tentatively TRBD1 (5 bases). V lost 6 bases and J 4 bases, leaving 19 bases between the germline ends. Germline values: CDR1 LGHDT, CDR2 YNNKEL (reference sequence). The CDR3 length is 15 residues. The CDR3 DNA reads TGTGCCAGCAGGCGAGGAGCAGGGCCTGGTTACGAGCAGTACTTC. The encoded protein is CASRRGAGPGYEQYF.